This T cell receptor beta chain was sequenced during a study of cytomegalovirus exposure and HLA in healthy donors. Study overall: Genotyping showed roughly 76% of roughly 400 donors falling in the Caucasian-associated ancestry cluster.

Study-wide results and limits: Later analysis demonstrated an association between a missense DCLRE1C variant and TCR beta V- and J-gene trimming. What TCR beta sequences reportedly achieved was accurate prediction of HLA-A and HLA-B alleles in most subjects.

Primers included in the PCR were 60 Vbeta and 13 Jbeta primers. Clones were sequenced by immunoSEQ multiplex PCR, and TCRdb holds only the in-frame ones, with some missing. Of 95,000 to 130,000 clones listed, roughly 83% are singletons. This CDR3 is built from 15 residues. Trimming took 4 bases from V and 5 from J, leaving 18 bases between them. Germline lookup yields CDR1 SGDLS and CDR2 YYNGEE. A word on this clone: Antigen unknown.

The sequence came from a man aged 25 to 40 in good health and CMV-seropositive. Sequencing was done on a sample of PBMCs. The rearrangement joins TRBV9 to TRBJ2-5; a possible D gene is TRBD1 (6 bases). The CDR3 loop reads CASSYSGTRGETQYF. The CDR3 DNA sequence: TGTGCCAGCAGCTATTCCGGGACAAGGGGGGAGACCCAGTACTTC.